The 3 T cell receptor beta chains in this list originate from one sample, sequenced in a study of T cell responses to AZD1222 COVID-19 vaccine. Method: immunoSEQ multiplex PCR; TCRdb's copy keeps in-frame clones and lacks some. The sample includes about 150,000 clones, about 92% of them seen just once. The sequencing here drew on peripheral blood, taken 28 days after the second AZD1222 dose. The receptors originated from an adult who received the AZD1222 COVID-19 vaccine.

This clone was seen only a few times. The chain is built from TRBV5-1 and TRBJ2-2; TRBD2 matches 13 bases. In germline, CDR1 is SGHRS, CDR2 YFSETQ. This CDR3 spans 17 amino acids. V trimming: 4 bases; J trimming: 5 bases; junction bases outside the gene matches: 8. CDR3 sequence reads: CASSAYGLAGETGELFF. The CDR3 DNA reads TGCGCCAGCAGCGCGTACGGACTAGCGGGAGAGACCGGGGAGCTGTTTTTT.

The rearrangement joins TRBV18 to TRBJ1-1, with TRBD1 matching 10 bases. This CDR3 is built from 16 residues. Germline CDR1 KGHSH, CDR2 LQKENI. Trimming at V came to 1 base and at J to 0 bases, leaving 2 bases not matched to a gene. The CDR3 DNA reads as TGTGCCAGCTCACCACTAGGACAGGGGGTGAACACTGAAGCTTTCTTT. Translated, it gives CASSPLGQGVNTEAFF. Combining the CDR3 with reference TRBV18 and TRBJ1-1 gives the whole variable domain NAGVMQNPRHLVRRRGQEARLRCSPMKGHSHVYWYRQLPEEGLKFMVYLQKENIIDESGMPKERFSAEFPKEGPSILRIQQVVRGDSAAYFCASSPLGQGVNTEAFFGQGTRLTVV.

This clone came up once. This chain joins TRBV4-1 and TRBJ1-1; D possibly corresponds to TRBD1 (6 bases). The V gene lost 0 bases and the J gene lost 5 bases, with 16 bases spanning the gap. CDR1 is MGHRA, CDR2 YSYEKL, per germline. This CDR3 comprises 16 residues. CDR3 sequence (DNA): TGCGCCAGCAGCCAAGATCATGAAGGGGGTGCTACTGAAGCTTTCTTT. Protein product: CASSQDHEGGATEAFF.